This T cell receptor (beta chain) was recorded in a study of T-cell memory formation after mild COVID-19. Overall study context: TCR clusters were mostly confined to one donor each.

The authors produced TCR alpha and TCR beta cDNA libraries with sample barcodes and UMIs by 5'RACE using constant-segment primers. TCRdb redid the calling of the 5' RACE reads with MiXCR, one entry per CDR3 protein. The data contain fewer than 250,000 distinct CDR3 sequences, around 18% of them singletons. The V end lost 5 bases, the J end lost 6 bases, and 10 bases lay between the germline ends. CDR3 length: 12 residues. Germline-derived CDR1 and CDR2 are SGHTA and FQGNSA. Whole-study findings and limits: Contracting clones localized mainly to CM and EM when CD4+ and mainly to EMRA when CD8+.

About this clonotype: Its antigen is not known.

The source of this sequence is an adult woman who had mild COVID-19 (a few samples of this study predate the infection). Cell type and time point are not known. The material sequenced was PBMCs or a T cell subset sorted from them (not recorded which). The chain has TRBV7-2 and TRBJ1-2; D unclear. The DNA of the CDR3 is TGTGCCAGCAGCCCAAGAAACCATGGCTACACCTTC. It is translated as CASSPRNHGYTF.